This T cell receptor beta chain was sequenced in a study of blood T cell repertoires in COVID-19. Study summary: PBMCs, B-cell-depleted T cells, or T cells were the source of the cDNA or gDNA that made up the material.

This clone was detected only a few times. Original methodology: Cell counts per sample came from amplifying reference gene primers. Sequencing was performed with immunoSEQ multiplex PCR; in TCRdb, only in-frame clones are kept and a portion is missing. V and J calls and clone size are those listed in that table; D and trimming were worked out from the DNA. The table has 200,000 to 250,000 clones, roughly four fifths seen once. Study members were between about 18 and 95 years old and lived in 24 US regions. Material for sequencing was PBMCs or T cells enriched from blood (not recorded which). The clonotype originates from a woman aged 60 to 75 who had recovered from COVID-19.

In nucleotides, the CDR3 is TGCGCCAGCAGCTTTTCGGGACAGGGACTGGAGCCCCAGCATTTT. This encodes CASSFSGQGLEPQHF. The V and J genes are TRBV5-1 and TRBJ1-5; TRBD1 agrees at 9 bases. The germline V gene has CDR1 SGHRS and CDR2 YFSETQ. With V trimmed by 2 bases and J by 8 bases, 8 bases remained unmatched. The CDR3 runs 15 residues. Full variable domain (remainder filled in from reference TRBV5-1 and TRBJ1-5): KAGVTQTPRYLIKTRGQQVTLSCSPISGHRSVSWYQQTPGQGLQFLFEYFSETQRNKGNFPGRFSGRQFSNSRSEMNVSTLELGDSALYLCASSFSGQGLEPQHFGDGTRLSIL.